This T cell receptor beta chain is drawn from a study of CD8 T cells in Susac syndrome. CDR3 length equals 15 residues. V was pared by 5 bases and J by 6 bases, with 10 bases of the junction left unmatched. Germline CDR1 GTSNPN, CDR2 SVGIG (reference sequence). About 0.45 to 1 ug RNA was reverse transcribed with random hexamers. TCRdb re-analysed the immunoSEQ multiplex PCR reads in MiXCR, keeping a single row per CDR3 protein. The profile shows about 130,000 distinct CDR3 sequences, around 94% of them singletons. The sample was CD8+ T cells from PBMCs. The clonotype originates from a human donor with Susac syndrome. V is TRBV30 and J is TRBJ2-3; 11 nucleotides agree with TRBD2. The DNA for the CDR3 is TGTGCCTGGGCTGGCGCTAGCGGGAGGTCGGATACGCAGTATTTT. This translates into CAWAGASGRSDTQYF.